This TCR beta chain originates from a study of T cells after yellow fever vaccination. The study, taken as a whole, reports: Faster peaking, at day 5 versus 15, marked a secondary response that was weaker. Clones that expanded after primary vaccination mostly reappeared after the booster (just under 98% CD4, 88% CD8).

One entry per CDR3 protein, called by TCRdb with MiXCR from the 5' RACE reads. The sample consists of 250,000 to 300,000 distinct CDR3 sequences, 5.2% of them appearing once. This clonotype was counted ten times or more. The antigen remains unidentified. V gave up 0 bases and J gave up 3 bases; unmatched junction bases: 7. CDR1 and CDR2 (germline): LNHNV, YYDKDF (reference sequence). The CDR3 has 18 residues. The TCR sequence derives from a man aged 18-30 years who received the YFV17D yellow fever vaccine. V gene TRBV15 combines with J gene TRBJ2-6; 8 positions match TRBD1. Sequenced material: CD4+ T cells sorted from PBMCs, taken on the day of the yellow fever booster vaccination. CDR3 in amino acids: CATSREVTGELGANVLTF. The DNA for the CDR3 is TGTGCCACCAGCAGAGAAGTGACAGGGGAACTTGGGGCCAACGTCCTGACTTTC.